One sample yielded the 14 T cell receptor beta chains listed below, sequenced in a study of control samples from healthy donors and cancer patients. Sequencing used immunoSEQ multiplex PCR; TCRdb keeps in-frame clones, though not all of them. The sample lists approximately 26,000 clones; 75% to 90% were seen once. The sample comprised PBMCs. The origin of the receptors is a man aged 60 to 75 with colorectal cancer.

The V gene is TRBV29-1, the J gene TRBJ1-4; 9 bases align to TRBD1. CDR1 is SQVTM and CDR2 is ANQGSEA in the germline V gene. The CDR3 length is 12 residues. With V trimmed by 3 bases and J by 8 bases, 1 base remained unmatched. The CDR3 here is CSVDGQGEKLFF. CDR3 sequence (DNA): TGCAGCGTTGATGGACAGGGGGAAAAACTGTTTTTT.

The gene calls are TRBV6-1 and TRBJ2-5; D unclear. V lost 3 bases, J lost 7 bases, and 12 bases lay in between. Per germline, CDR1 MNHNS and CDR2 SASEGT. This CDR3 spans 13 amino acids. For the CDR3, the DNA is TGTGCCAGCAGTGAGGAATGGTCGGGGACCCAGTACTTC. The encoded protein is CASSEEWSGTQYF.

This clone was observed a few times. The chain employs TRBV2 and TRBJ1-2; D not certain. The germline V and J ends were trimmed by 3 bases and 2 bases, with 4 bases remaining between them. CDR3 size: 12 residues. Germline CDR1 SNHLY, CDR2 FYNNEI. The CDR3 nucleotides are TGTGCCAGCAGTGAGGGAAACTATGGCTACACCTTC. Amino acids: CASSEGNYGYTF.

The V and J genes are TRBV5-4 and TRBJ2-3, with D tentatively TRBD1 or TRBD2 (5 bases each). From germline, CDR1 is SGHNT and CDR2 YYREEE (reference sequence). The V gene lost 0 bases and the J gene lost 3 bases, with 5 bases spanning the gap. The CDR3 contains 13 residues. Here the CDR3 reads CASSLGGTDTQYF. The DNA for the CDR3 is TGTGCCAGCAGCTTGGGGGGGACAGATACGCAGTATTTT.

The V gene is TRBV29-1, the J gene TRBJ2-4; TRBD1 might be the D (8 bases). The CDR3 spans 17 residues. From germline, CDR1 is SQVTM and CDR2 ANQGSEA. The V and J ends lost 1 base and 4 bases respectively, with 20 bases between them. CDR3 residues: CSVEARRQGRVKNIQYF. The CDR3 bases are TGCAGCGTTGAAGCCCGAAGACAGGGGAGGGTTAAAAACATTCAGTACTTC.

J is TRBJ2-1 and V is TRBV10-2; 13 bases line up with TRBD2. Germline assignment: CDR1 WSHSY and CDR2 SAAADI. The CDR3 contains 15 residues. J lost 9 bases, V lost 7 bases, and 9 bases had no gene match. CDR3 region: CASTRTSGGSGEQFF. For the CDR3, the DNA is TGCGCCAGCACCAGGACTAGCGGGGGTTCTGGTGAGCAGTTCTTC.

The chain is built from TRBV29-1 and TRBJ1-1; D unclear. With 4 bases removed from V and 3 bases from J, the gap between germline ends came to 6 bases. This CDR3 has 11 residues. Germline-derived CDR1 and CDR2 are SQVTM and ANQGSEA. CDR3 coding DNA: TGCAGCGTTGGGACCTACACTGAAGCTTTCTTT. It is translated as CSVGTYTEAFF.

V gene TRBV30 combines with J gene TRBJ1-1; possible D gene TRBD1, 5 bases. This CDR3 is built from 12 residues. Trimming removed 8 bases at V and 1 base at J, with 11 bases between. The germline V gene encodes CDR1 GTSNPN and CDR2 SVGIG (reference sequence). The CDR3 reads CAGRQQNTEAFF. CDR3 coding DNA: TGTGCCGGCCGACAGCAGAACACTGAAGCTTTCTTT.

Only one count was recorded for this clone. The V and J genes are TRBV25-1 and TRBJ2-1; the D call may be TRBD1 or TRBD2 (7 bases each). V lost 6 bases, J lost 0 bases, and 12 bases lay in between. CDR1 is MGHDK, CDR2 SYGVNS, per germline. The CDR3 totals 15 residues. The CDR3 bases are TGTGCCAGCAGCCAGGGGGGGGGCTCCTACAATGAGCAGTTCTTC. It encodes CASSQGGGSYNEQFF.

V usage is TRBV5-4 and J usage is TRBJ2-5; D is unclear. This CDR3 has 13 amino acids. The germline V and J ends were trimmed by 5 bases and 5 bases, with 13 bases remaining between them. The germline V gene encodes CDR1 SGHNT and CDR2 YYREEE (reference sequence). Written as DNA, the CDR3 is TGTGCCAGCAGTCTTATCCCGGGTGAGACCCAGTACTTC. Protein sequence: CASSLIPGETQYF. Full variable domain (remainder filled in from reference TRBV5-4 and TRBJ2-5): ETGVTQSPTHLIKTRGQQVTLRCSSQSGHNTVSWYQQALGQGPQFIFQYYREEENGRGNFPPRFSGLQFPNYSSELNVNALELDDSALYLCASSLIPGETQYFGPGTRLLVL.

There are a few counts of this clone. The chain joins TRBV19 to TRBJ1-5, with 7 positions matching TRBD1. The CDR3 runs 15 residues. The V gene's germline CDR1 is LNHDA and CDR2 SQIVND (reference sequence). The J segment lost 0 bases and the V segment lost 6 bases, leaving 5 bases of the junction unmatched. The CDR3 region has the DNA TGTGCCAGTAGCACAGACAGGGCTAGCAATCAGCCCCAGCATTTT. It codes for CASSTDRASNQPQHF.

V gene TRBV6-2 or TRBV6-3 combines with J gene TRBJ2-7; the match to TRBD2 covers 10 bases. Germline CDR1 is MNHEY and CDR2 is SVGEGT. The CDR3 length is 14 residues. Unmatched junction bases numbered 2, after V lost 4 bases and J lost 2 bases. The CDR3 DNA reads as TGTGCCAGCAGTTCACTAGCGGGGCCCTACGAGCAGTACGTC. Translated: CASSSLAGPYEQYV.

The chain is built from TRBV11-2 and TRBJ2-5; D is perhaps TRBD2 (5 bases). From germline, CDR1 is SGHAT and CDR2 FQNNGV. V was trimmed by 4 bases and J by 10 bases, leaving 16 bases between them. This CDR3 is built from 13 residues. CDR3 sequence reads: CASSSSPSDFQYF. The DNA of the CDR3 is TGTGCCAGCAGCTCCAGCCCATCGGACTTCCAGTACTTC.

This chain links TRBV6-6 with TRBJ1-6; D is undetermined. This CDR3 is 15 amino acids long. The germline CDR1 and CDR2 sequences are MNHNY and SVGAGI (reference sequence). V dropped 6 bases and J dropped 8 bases, with 17 bases sitting between them. The CDR3 loop reads CASSLTPFRDSPLHF. For the CDR3, the DNA is TGTGCCAGCAGCCTGACTCCTTTTCGGGATTCACCCCTCCACTTT.